The 7 T cell receptor beta chains below all came from one sample that was sequenced in a study of OX40 agonist ivuxolimab in advanced cancers. Library preparation employed the immunoSEQ multiplex PCR assay. Sourced from immuneACCESS, this table was stored by TCRdb with only in-frame sequences that have V and J called. A share of the clones is absent; for the studies checked, an unresolved V gene accounts for under half, and the remainder has no known explanation. This sample lists 80,000 or so clones; roughly 80% were detected once. Together, the top ten hold roughly 2% of the sample. Sequenced material: CD4+ or CD8+ T cells sorted from blood, taken in a trial of the OX40 agonist ivuxolimab. These receptors were collected from an adult with an advanced solid tumor such as melanoma, head and neck, liver or kidney cancer.

For the CDR3, the DNA is TGTGCCAGCAGCCAAGCCGCAGACACTAATGAAAAACTGTTTTTT. It translates to CASSQAADTNEKLFF. J is TRBJ1-4 and V is TRBV4-2; no clear D. CDR1 and CDR2 (germline): LGHNA, YNFKEQ. Trimming removed 1 base from V and 2 bases from J, with 8 bases in between. The CDR3 is 15 residues long.

There are a few counts of this clone. The CDR3 region is CASSVSGNTEAFF. The CDR3 bases are TGTGCCAGCAGCGTTTCTGGGAACACTGAAGCTTTCTTT. J is TRBJ1-1 and V is TRBV9; D is ambiguous. The germline V gene encodes CDR1 SGDLS and CDR2 YYNGEE. The CDR3 runs to 13 residues. V was shortened by 2 bases and J by 1 base, with 6 bases between the two germline ends.

The chain employs TRBV6-5 and TRBJ1-4; D remains unclear. Germline V CDR1 and CDR2: MNHEY, SVGAGI. Trimming left V 7 bases short and J 0 bases short, with 12 bases between. The CDR3 loop spans 15 amino acids. CDR3 protein: CASTATGTTNEKLFF. CDR3 nucleotide sequence: TGTGCCAGCACCGCCACCGGGACAACTAATGAAAAACTGTTTTTT.

This chain joins TRBV7-7 and TRBJ2-5, with a tentative D call TRBD2 (5 bases). V lost 5 bases to trimming and J lost 5 bases, with 12 bases between them. The germline gives CDR1 SSHAT, CDR2 FNYEAQ (reference sequence). The CDR3 loop spans 13 amino acids. The DNA for the CDR3 is TGTGCCAGCAGCCATACTAGAGATGAGACCCAGTACTTC. Protein: CASSHTRDETQYF. Variable domain in full (rest from reference TRBV7-7 and TRBJ2-5): GAGVSQSPRYKVTKRGQDVTLRCDPISSHATLYWYQQALGQGPEFLTYFNYEAQPDKSGLPSDRFSAERPEGSISTLTIQRTEQRDSAMYRCASSHTRDETQYFGPGTRLLVL.

This chain uses TRBV19 with TRBJ1-5, with TRBD1 matching over 8 bases. Losses at the gene ends were 3 bases for V and 7 bases for J; bases not matched to a gene: 5. The CDR3 runs 14 residues. The germline gives CDR1 LNHDA, CDR2 SQIVND (reference sequence). The CDR3: CASSIVAGGQPQHF. The CDR3 DNA follows: TGTGCCAGTAGTATCGTTGCAGGGGGCCAGCCCCAGCATTTT.

The chain recombines TRBV4-1 with TRBJ1-5; a weak D match, TRBD1 (6 bases). Trimming removed 0 bases at V and 6 bases at J, with 12 bases between. Germline V lookup: CDR1 MGHRA, CDR2 YSYEKL. There are 15 residues in the CDR3. CDR3 nucleotides: TGCGCCAGCAGCCAAGATACCAGGGGCGGTCAGCCCCAGCATTTT. The encoded protein is CASSQDTRGGQPQHF.

This clone has a handful of counts. J is TRBJ2-1 and V is TRBV2; 8 bases fit TRBD1. Unmatched junction bases numbered 3, after V lost 4 bases and J lost 10 bases. Germline CDR1 is SNHLY and CDR2 is FYNNEI. The CDR3 extends over 12 amino acids. In nucleotides, the CDR3 is TGTGCCAGCAGTGGACAGGGGACAGAGCAGTTCTTC. This translates into CASSGQGTEQFF. Variable domain in full (rest from reference TRBV2 and TRBJ2-1): EPEVTQTPSHQVTQMGQEVILRCVPISNHLYFYWYRQILGQKVEFLVSFYNNEISEKSEIFDDQFSVERPDGSNFTLKIRSTKLEDSAMYFCASSGQGTEQFFGPGTRLTVL.